Each of the 6 T cell receptor beta chains below was sequenced from the same sample in a study of Graves' ophthalmopathy and Graves' hyperthyroidism. The authors amplified TCR beta CDR3 regions, and they did so from RNA transcripts for repertoire sequencing. The first-round RT-PCR employed HTBI primers together with the Qiagen OneStep RT-PCR kit. A multiplex PCR was then performed as the second round. Using its own MiXCR run on the multiplex PCR reads, TCRdb lists one record per CDR3 protein. This sample yields over a million distinct CDR3 sequences, of which 35% to 40% are seen a single time; around 10% belongs to the top ten. Sequences were obtained from peripheral blood or thyroid tissue (not recorded which). Receptor source: an adult man with Graves' hyperthyroidism.

This clonotype was picked up many times. This chain joins TRBV25-1 and TRBJ1-2; tentative D call: TRBD1 (5 bases). The CDR3 runs 14 residues. V was cut by 8 bases and J by 5 bases, with 18 bases left in between. Germline V gives CDR1 MGHDK, CDR2 SYGVNS. Written as DNA, the CDR3 is TGTGCCAGCGCCCCGGGACCCAGACGGTATGGCTACACCTTC. This encodes CASAPGPRRYGYTF.

This clonotype was seen only a few times. A much more abundant neighbour one base away suggests this may be a read error. The gene calls are TRBV29-1 and TRBJ2-7, with D tentatively TRBD1 or TRBD2 (5 bases each). The length of the CDR3 is 12 residues. Per germline, CDR1 SQVTM and CDR2 ANQGSEA. V was pared by 7 bases and J by 2 bases, with 12 bases between. CDR3 sequence: CSALGAPYEQYF. Written as DNA, the CDR3 is TGCAGCGCCCTCGGGGCACCCTACGAGCAGTACTTC.

V gene TRBV15 combines with J gene TRBJ1-2; a weak D match, TRBD1 (6 bases). The CDR3 contains 16 residues. Trimming removed 4 bases at V and 2 bases at J, with 17 bases between. Germline-derived CDR1 and CDR2 are LNHNV and YYDKDF (reference sequence). CDR3 sequence: CATSNTGTAGNYGYTF. The CDR3 nucleotides are TGTGCCACCAGCAATACAGGGACCGCTGGAAACTATGGCTACACCTTC.

Notes on this clonotype: This may be a read error, as it is one base from a much larger clone. The chain employs TRBV7-9 and TRBJ2-7, with TRBD1 identical over 8 bases. Germline CDR1 SEHNR, CDR2 FQNEAQ (reference sequence). The CDR3 length is 14 residues. CDR3 amino acids: CASSLPGQDYVQYF. The CDR3 bases are TGTGCCAGCAGCTTGCCGGGACAGGACTACGTGCAGTACTTC.

A remark on this clonotype: This clone may be a read error of a much larger clone one base away. As the CDR3 is not closed by the conserved phenylalanine or tryptophan, this likely results from a read error. The V gene is TRBV7-2, the J gene TRBJ2-7; D remains ambiguous. This CDR3 comprises 15 residues. Germline CDR1 SGHTA, CDR2 FQGNSA. Trimming stripped 1 base from V and 6 bases from J, with 16 bases between. The CDR3 reads CASSLVRPNPREQYL. As DNA, the CDR3 is TGTGCCAGCAGCTTAGTCCGCCCCAACCCCCGCGAGCAGTACCTC.

This clonotype was detected many times. This chain uses TRBV29-1 with TRBJ1-1, with a possible D match to TRBD1 (6 bases). CDR1 is SQVTM and CDR2 is ANQGSEA in the germline V gene. Trimming stripped 5 bases from V and 4 bases from J, with 11 bases between. The CDR3 runs to 12 residues. CDR3 coding DNA: TGCAGCGTTCGGGGGGCGGCCACTGAAGCTTTCTTT. The encoded protein is CSVRGAATEAFF.